This TCR beta chain was captured in a study of healthy donors' naive CD4 and CD8 T cells. Study context: For TCR alpha, new primers spanned all functional IMGT alpha genes. Study conclusions and caveats: Reportedly, most V and J gene segments showed naive CD4+ versus CD8+ bias.

Notes on this clonotype: Its antigen is not known.

TCR libraries were built from around 0.45 ug of total RNA by linear amplification. In TCRdb, the reads were re-called with MiXCR into one record per CDR3 protein. This sample yields about 180,000 distinct CDR3 sequences, of which 65% to 80% are seen a single time; around 2% belongs to the top ten. There are 15 residues in the CDR3. Germline V CDR1 and CDR2: LNHDA, SQIVND (reference sequence). Trimming removed 3 bases from V and 6 bases from J; junction bases left unmatched: 9. Sequencing used naive CD4+ and CD8+ T cells sorted from blood, pooled from several donors. The chain has TRBV19 and TRBJ1-2, with 8 bases identical to TRBD1. The receptor was derived from a pool of human donors in good health; the sample pools cells from several healthy donors. This CDR3 is CASSIGQGIADGYTF. CDR3 sequence (DNA): TGTGCCAGTAGTATCGGACAGGGTATCGCGGATGGCTACACCTTC.